One sample yielded the 4 T cell receptor beta chains listed below, sequenced in a study of glioma-infiltrating T cells. The iRepertoire nested amplicon-rescue multiplex PCR amplified TCR alpha and beta CDR3s from RNA. TCRdb redid the calling of the multiplex PCR reads with MiXCR, one entry per CDR3 protein. The table records about 93,000 distinct CDR3 sequences, roughly 40% of them present only once. The material sequenced was glioma tissue, nonneoplastic brain tissue, or PBMCs (not recorded which). The receptor source for this set is a human donor with low-grade glioma or glioblastoma, undergoing nonglioma brain surgery, or in good health (not recorded which).

Concerning this clonotype: In this CDR3 the conserved last residue, phenylalanine or tryptophan, is missing, so a read error is likely. Because the CDR3's place on the DNA is in doubt, the DNA is left out and the CDR3 is given as listed by TCRdb. The chain links TRBV7-9 to TRBJ2-5; TRBD1 is the table's D call and was not checked against the DNA. Germline V gene sequence: CDR1 SEHNR, CDR2 FQNEAQ (reference sequence). Termini included, the CDR3 measures 12 amino acids. CDR3 residues: CASSSTGGTQHL.

This clonotype was detected only once. The V call is TRBV6-2 or TRBV6-3, the J call TRBJ1-5; the D is unclear. The V gene's germline CDR1 is MNHEY and CDR2 SVGEGT. The CDR3 covers 14 residues. The CDR3 nucleotides are TGTTCCATCATTATTTTTGTTTTCGTGCATCCCCAGCATTTT. Translated, it gives CSIIIFVFVHPQHF.

This clonotype was seen ten or more times. This chain joins TRBV19 and TRBJ2-5; TRBD2 is a possible D gene (5 bases). Trimming removed 6 bases at V and 2 bases at J, with 10 bases between. Germline CDR1 and CDR2: LNHDA and SQIVND (reference sequence). The CDR3 is made up of 13 amino acids. The CDR3 region is CASRPGTQETQYF. The CDR3 region has the DNA TGTGCCAGTAGACCGGGAACACAAGAGACCCAGTACTTC.

This clonotype was seen many times. The V call is TRBV14, the J call TRBJ2-1; 7 bases are a match to TRBD1. V lost 2 bases and J lost 3; bases outside the gene matches: 7. This CDR3 has 16 residues. Germline CDR1 and CDR2: SGHDN and FVKESK. The CDR3 loop is CASSQSTGPVYNEQFF. The CDR3 DNA follows: TGTGCCAGCAGCCAATCGACAGGGCCCGTCTACAATGAGCAGTTCTTC.